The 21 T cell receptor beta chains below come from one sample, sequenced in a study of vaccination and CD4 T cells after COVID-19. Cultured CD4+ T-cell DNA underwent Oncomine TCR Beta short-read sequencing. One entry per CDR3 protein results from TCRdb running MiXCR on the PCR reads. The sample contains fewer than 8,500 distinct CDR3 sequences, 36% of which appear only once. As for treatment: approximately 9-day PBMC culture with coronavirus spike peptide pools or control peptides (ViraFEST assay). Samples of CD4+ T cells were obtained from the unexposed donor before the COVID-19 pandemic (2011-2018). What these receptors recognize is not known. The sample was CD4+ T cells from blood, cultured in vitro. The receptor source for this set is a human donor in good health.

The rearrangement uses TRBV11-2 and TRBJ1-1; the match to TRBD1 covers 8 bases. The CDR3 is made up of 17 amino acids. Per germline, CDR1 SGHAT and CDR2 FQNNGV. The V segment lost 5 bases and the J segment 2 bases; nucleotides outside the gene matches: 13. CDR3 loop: CASSLPRTGKINTEAFF. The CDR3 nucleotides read TGTGCCAGCAGCCTACCCCGGACAGGGAAGATTAACACTGAAGCTTTCTTT.

Written as DNA, the CDR3 is TGCGCCAGCAGCCCCCTGGGGGTCGGCTACACCTTC. It specifies CASSPLGVGYTF. This chain joins TRBV5-1 and TRBJ1-2; D might be TRBD1 (5 bases). V lost 4 bases to trimming and J lost 8 bases, with 12 bases between them. The CDR3 consists of 12 residues. Germline CDR1 SGHRS, CDR2 YFSETQ. The complete variable domain, with remaining parts taken from reference TRBV5-1 and TRBJ1-2, reads KAGVTQTPRYLIKTRGQQVTLSCSPISGHRSVSWYQQTPGQGLQFLFEYFSETQRNKGNFPGRFSGRQFSNSRSEMNVSTLELGDSALYLCASSPLGVGYTFGSGTRLTVV.

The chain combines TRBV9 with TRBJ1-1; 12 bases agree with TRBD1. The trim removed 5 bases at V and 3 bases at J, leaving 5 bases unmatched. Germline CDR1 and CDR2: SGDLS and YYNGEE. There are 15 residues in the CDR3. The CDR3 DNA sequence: TGTGCCAGCAGACCGGGACAGGGGGCCGACACTGAAGCTTTCTTT. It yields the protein CASRPGQGADTEAFF. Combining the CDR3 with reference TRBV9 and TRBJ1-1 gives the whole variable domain DSGVTQTPKHLITATGQRVTLRCSPRSGDLSVYWYQQSLDQGLQFLIQYYNGEERAKGNILERFSAQQFPDLHSELNLSSLELGDSALYFCASRPGQGADTEAFFGQGTRLTVV.

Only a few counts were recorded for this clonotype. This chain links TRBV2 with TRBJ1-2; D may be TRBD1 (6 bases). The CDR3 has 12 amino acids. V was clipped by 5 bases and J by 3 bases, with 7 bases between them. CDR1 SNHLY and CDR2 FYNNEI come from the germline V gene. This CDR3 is CASSPGDYGYTF. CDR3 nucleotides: TGTGCCAGCAGTCCAGGGGACTATGGCTACACCTTC.

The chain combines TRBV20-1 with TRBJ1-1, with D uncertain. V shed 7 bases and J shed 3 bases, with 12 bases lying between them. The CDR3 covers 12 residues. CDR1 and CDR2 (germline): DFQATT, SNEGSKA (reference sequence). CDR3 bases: TGCAGTGGAAGAGGAGGGTACACTGAAGCTTTCTTT. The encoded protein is CSGRGGYTEAFF.

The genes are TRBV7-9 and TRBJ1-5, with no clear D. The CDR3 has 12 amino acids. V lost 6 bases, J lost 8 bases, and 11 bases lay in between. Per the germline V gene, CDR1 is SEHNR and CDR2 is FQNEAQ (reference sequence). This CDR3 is CASSANAEPQHF. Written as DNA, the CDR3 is TGTGCCAGCAGTGCCAACGCCGAGCCCCAGCATTTT. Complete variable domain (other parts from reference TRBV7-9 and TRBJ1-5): DTGVSQNPRHKITKRGQNVTFRCDPISEHNRLYWYRQTLGQGPEFLTYFQNEAQLEKSRLLSDRFSAERPKGSFSTLEIQRTEQGDSAMYLCASSANAEPQHFGDGTRLSIL.

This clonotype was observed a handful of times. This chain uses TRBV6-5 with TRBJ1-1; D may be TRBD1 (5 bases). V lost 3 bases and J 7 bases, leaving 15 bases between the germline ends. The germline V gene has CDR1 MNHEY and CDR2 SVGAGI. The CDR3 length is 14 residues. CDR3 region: CASSYRGPPDEAFF. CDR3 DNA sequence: TGTGCCAGCAGTTATAGGGGACCGCCGGATGAAGCTTTCTTT.

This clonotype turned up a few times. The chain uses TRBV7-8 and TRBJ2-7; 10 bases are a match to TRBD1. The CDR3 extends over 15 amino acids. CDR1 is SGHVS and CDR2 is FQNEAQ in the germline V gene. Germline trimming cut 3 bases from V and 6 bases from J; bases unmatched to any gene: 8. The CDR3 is CASSFVGTGVGEQYF. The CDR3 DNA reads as TGTGCCAGCAGCTTTGTCGGGACAGGGGTAGGCGAGCAGTACTTC.

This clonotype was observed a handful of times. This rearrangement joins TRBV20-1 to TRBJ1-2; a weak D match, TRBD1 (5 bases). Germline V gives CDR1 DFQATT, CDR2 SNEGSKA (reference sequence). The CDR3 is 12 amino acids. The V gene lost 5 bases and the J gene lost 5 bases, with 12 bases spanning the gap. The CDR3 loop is CSACGTDYGYTF. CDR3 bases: TGCAGTGCTTGCGGGACGGATTATGGCTACACCTTC.

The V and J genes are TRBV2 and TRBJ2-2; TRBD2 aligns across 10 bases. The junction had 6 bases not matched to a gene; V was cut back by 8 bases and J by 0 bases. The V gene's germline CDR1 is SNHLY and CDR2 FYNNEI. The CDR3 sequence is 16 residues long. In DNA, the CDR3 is TGTGCCAGCGATCTAGCGGGGGCCGCGAACACCGGGGAGCTGTTTTTT. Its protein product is CASDLAGAANTGELFF.

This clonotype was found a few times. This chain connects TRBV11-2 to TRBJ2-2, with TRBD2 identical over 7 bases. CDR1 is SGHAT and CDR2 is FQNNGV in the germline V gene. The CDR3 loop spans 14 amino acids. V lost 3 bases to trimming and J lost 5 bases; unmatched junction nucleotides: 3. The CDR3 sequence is CASSFLGGTGELFF. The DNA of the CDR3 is TGTGCCAGCAGCTTTCTGGGGGGGACCGGGGAGCTGTTTTTT. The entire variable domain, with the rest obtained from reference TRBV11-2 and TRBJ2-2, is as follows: EAGVAQSPRYKIIEKRQSVAFWCNPISGHATLYWYQQILGQGPKLLIQFQNNGVVDDSQLPKDRFSAERLKGVDSTLKIQPAKLEDSAVYLCASSFLGGTGELFFGEGSRLTVL.

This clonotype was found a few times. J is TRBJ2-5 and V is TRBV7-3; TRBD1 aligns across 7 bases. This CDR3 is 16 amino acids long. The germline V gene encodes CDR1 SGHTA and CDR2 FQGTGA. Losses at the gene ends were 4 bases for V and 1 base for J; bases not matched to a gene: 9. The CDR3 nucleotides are TGTGCCAGCAGCTCCACACAGGGGAGAGGCCAAGAGACCCAGTACTTC. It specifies CASSSTQGRGQETQYF.

CDR3 protein: CASSPPGTGGNYGYTF. DNA of the CDR3: TGTGCCAGCTCACCACCCGGGACAGGGGGGAACTATGGCTACACCTTC. The chain links TRBV18 to TRBJ1-2, with 11 bases that match TRBD1. This CDR3 has 16 residues. Germline lookup yields CDR1 KGHSH and CDR2 LQKENI. V lost 0 bases and J lost 2; bases outside the gene matches: 2.

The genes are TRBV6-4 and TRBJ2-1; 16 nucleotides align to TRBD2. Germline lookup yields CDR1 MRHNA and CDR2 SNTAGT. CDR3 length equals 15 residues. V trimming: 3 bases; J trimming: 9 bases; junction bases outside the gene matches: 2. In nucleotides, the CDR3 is TGTGCCAGCAGTGAAGGGACTAGCGGGGGGGGTGAGCAGTTCTTC. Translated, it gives CASSEGTSGGGEQFF.

CDR3 DNA: TGTGCCAGCAGCTCAGGAGGTCCAGGTACGCAGTATTTT. Its protein product is CASSSGGPGTQYF. The V and J genes are TRBV7-2 and TRBJ2-3; D is possibly TRBD2 (5 bases). The CDR3 consists of 13 residues. Germline CDR1 SGHTA, CDR2 FQGNSA. V was trimmed by 4 bases and J by 8 bases, leaving 13 bases between them.

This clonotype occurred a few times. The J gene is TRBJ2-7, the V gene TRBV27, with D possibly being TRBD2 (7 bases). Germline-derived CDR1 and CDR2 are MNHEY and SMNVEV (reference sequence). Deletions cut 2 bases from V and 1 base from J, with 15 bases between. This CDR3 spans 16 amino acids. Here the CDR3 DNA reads TGTGCCAGCAGTTTAACAGGGAGGGGGAGTTCCTACGAGCAGTACTTC. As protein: CASSLTGRGSSYEQYF.

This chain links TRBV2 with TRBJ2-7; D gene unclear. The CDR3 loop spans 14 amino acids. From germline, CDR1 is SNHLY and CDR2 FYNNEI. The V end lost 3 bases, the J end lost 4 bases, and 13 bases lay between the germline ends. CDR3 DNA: TGTGCCAGCAGTGATGGCAGGATTCCGTACGAGCAGTACTTC. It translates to CASSDGRIPYEQYF.

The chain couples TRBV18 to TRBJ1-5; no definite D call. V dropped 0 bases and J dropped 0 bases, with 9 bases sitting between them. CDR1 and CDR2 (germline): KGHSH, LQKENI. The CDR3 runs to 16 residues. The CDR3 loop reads CASSPPIRDSNQPQHF. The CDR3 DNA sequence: TGTGCCAGCTCACCACCGATCAGAGATAGCAATCAGCCCCAGCATTTT.

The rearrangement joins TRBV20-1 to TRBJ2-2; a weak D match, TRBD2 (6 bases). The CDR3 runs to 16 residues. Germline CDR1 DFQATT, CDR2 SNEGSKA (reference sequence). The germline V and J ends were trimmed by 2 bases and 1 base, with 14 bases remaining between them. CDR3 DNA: TGCAGTGCTAGATCCTTAACGCGGGGGAACACCGGGGAGCTGTTTTTT. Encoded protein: CSARSLTRGNTGELFF.

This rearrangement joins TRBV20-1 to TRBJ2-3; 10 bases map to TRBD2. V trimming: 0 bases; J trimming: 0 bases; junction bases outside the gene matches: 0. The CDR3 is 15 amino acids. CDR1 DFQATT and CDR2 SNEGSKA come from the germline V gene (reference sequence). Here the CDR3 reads CSARDSGGSTDTQYF. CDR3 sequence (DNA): TGCAGTGCTAGAGATAGCGGGGGGAGCACAGATACGCAGTATTTT.

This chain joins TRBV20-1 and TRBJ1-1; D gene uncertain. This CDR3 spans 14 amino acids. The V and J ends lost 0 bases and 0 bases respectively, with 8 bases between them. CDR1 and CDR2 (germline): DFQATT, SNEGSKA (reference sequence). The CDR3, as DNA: TGCAGTGCTAGAGAGGGTTCCATGAACACTGAAGCTTTCTTT. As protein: CSAREGSMNTEAFF.